This is a list of T cell receptor beta chains from one sample in a study of T-cell reconstitution after alpha-beta-depleted transplantation in children. One entry per CDR3 protein results from TCRdb running MiXCR on the PCR reads. This sample has 77,000 or so distinct CDR3 sequences, with over 15% found just once. The sample consisted of PBMCs, mostly from graft donor cells, taken 360 days after TCRalphabeta/CD19-depleted stem cell transplant. These receptors came from a male patient aged 2-15 years who had a stem cell transplant for acute lymphoblastic leukemia, so the T cells may come from the graft donor. Each CDR3 is given without its conserved first and last residue.

TRBV5-6	TRBJ2-5	ASSGNLWETQY
TRBV18	TRBJ2-1	ASSPPGRVYEQF
TRBV20-1	TRBJ2-5	SARSPFGRQRAAQY
TRBV7-8	TRBJ2-7	ASSLALLTYEQY
TRBV29-1	TRBJ2-1	SVVGLATYNEQF
TRBV2	TRBJ2-2	ASNGQGATGELF
TRBV4-1	TRBJ2-5	ASSQDKGAYQETQY
TRBV12-3/TRBV12-4	TRBJ2-2	AISLARLGGRACTGELF
TRBV13	TRBJ2-1	ASSSYPTSGPYNEQF
TRBV2	TRBJ2-7	ASSAGYEQY
TRBV7-9	TRBJ1-6	ASSLGSYNSPLH
TRBV10-3	TRBJ1-3	AISSGTSSGNTIY
TRBV18	TRBJ2-5	ASSPGQGETQY
TRBV2	TRBJ2-1	ASSETRSSSNEQF
TRBV10-3	TRBJ2-7	AITYEQY
TRBV5-1	TRBJ2-5	ASSLVAQETQY
TRBV3-1	TRBJ2-5	ASSRSPGLAGRETQY
TRBV27	TRBJ2-3	ASSLRGKTDTQY
TRBV5-1	TRBJ2-1	ASSFRLAGDTNEQF
TRBV27	TRBJ1-1	ASSLRGGRMNTEAF
TRBV20-1	TRBJ2-5	SASQGKETQY
TRBV6-5	TRBJ2-3	ASSYSLAGATDTQY
TRBV20-1	TRBJ2-3	SAREPSGFTDTQY
TRBV7-9	TRBJ2-7	ASSLGDSAYEQY
TRBV7-8	TRBJ2-1	ASSPRETGKNNEQF
TRBV2	TRBJ2-1	ASRWTEMYNEQF
TRBV4-1	TRBJ2-1	ASSQGGLAGFSEQF
TRBV7-9	TRBJ1-5	ASSQTGQPQH
TRBV6-5	TRBJ1-1	ASSYFGFSNTEAF